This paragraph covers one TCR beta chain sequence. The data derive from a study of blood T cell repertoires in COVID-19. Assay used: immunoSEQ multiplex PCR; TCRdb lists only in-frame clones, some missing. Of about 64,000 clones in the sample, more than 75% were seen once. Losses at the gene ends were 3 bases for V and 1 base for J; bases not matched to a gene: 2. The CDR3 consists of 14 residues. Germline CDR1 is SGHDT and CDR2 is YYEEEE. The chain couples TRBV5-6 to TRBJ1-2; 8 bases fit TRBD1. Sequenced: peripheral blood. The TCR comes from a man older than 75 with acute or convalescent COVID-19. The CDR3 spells CASSSGQGNYGYTF. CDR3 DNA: TGTGCCAGCAGCTCTGGACAGGGTAACTATGGCTACACCTTC.